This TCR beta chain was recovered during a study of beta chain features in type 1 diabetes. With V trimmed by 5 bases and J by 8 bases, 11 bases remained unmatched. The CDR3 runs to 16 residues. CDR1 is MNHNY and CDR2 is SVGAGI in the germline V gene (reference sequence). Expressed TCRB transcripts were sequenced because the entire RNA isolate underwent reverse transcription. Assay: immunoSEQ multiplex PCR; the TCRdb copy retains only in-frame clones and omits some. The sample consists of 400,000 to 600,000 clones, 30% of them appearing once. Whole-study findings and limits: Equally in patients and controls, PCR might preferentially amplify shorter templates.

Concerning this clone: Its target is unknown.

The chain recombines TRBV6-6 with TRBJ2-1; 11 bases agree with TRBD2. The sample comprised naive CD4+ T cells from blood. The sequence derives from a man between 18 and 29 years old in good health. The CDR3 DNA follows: TGTGCCAGCAGTCCTACTCGACTAGCGGGAAGAGATGAGCAGTTCTTC. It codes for CASSPTRLAGRDEQFF.